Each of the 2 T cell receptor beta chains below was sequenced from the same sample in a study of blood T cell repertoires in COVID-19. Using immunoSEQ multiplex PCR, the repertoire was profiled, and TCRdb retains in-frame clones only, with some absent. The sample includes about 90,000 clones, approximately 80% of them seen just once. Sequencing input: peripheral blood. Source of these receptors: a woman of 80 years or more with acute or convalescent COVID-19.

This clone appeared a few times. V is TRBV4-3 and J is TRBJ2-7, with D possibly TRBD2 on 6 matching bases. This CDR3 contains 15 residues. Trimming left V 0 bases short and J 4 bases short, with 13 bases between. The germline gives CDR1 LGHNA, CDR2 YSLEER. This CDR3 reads CASSQDSGGAYEQYF. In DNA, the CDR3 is TGCGCCAGCAGCCAAGATTCCGGGGGAGCTTACGAGCAGTACTTC.

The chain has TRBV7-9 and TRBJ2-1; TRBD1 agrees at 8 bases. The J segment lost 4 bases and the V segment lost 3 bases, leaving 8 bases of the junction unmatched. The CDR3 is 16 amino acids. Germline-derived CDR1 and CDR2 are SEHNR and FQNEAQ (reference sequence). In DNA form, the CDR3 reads TGTGCCAGCAGCTTTCAGCAGGGGGCATGGTACAATGAGCAGTTCTTC. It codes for CASSFQQGAWYNEQFF.